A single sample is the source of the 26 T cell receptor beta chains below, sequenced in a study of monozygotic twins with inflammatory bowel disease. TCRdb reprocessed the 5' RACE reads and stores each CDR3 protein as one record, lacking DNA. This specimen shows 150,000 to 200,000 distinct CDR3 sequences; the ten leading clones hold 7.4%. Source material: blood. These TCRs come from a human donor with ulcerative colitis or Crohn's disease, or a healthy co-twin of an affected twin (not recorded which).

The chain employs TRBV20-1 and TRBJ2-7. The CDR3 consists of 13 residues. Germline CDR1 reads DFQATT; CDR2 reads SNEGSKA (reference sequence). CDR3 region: CSADQMQSYEQYF.

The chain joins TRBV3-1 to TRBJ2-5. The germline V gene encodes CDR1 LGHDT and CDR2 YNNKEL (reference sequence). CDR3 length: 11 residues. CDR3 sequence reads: CASSHLETQYF.

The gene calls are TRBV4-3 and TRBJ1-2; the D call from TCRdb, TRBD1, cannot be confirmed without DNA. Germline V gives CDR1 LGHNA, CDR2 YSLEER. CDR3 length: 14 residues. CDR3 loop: CASSQSGTGDGYTF.

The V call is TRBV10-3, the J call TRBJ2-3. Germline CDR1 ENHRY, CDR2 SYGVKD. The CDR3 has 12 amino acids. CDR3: CAAQGSTDTQYF.

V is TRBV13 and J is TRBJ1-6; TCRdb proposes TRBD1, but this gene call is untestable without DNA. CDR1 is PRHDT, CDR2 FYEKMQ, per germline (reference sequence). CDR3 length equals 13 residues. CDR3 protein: CASSLIGGSPLHF.

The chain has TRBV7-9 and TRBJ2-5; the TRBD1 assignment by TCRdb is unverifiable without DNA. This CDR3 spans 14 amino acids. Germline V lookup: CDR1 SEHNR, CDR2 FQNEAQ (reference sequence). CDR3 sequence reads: CASSFPPQGETQYF. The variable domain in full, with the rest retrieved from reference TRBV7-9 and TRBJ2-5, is DTGVSQNPRHKITKRGQNVTFRCDPISEHNRLYWYRQTLGQGPEFLTYFQNEAQLEKSRLLSDRFSAERPKGSFSTLEIQRTEQGDSAMYLCASSFPPQGETQYFGPGTRLLVL.

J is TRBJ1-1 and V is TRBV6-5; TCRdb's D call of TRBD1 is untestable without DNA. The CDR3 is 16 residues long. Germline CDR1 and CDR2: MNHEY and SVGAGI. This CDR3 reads CTSSYTSGRVNTEAFF.

The CDR3 loop reads CASSTRQGGEKLFF. The chain employs TRBV7-2 and TRBJ1-4; as DNA is missing, the TRBD1 call by TCRdb cannot be tested. From germline, CDR1 is SGHTA and CDR2 FQGNSA. This CDR3 is 14 amino acids long.

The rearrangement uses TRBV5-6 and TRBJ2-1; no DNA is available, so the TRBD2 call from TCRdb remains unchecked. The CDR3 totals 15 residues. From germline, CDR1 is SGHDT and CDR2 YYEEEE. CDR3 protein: CASSLVSGGRNEQFF.

This chain's CDR3 is CASSLSARKTQYF. The rearrangement links TRBV5-6 to TRBJ2-5; TCRdb's assignment of TRBD1 cannot be checked, as there is no DNA. CDR3 length: 13 residues. CDR1 SGHDT and CDR2 YYEEEE come from the germline V gene.

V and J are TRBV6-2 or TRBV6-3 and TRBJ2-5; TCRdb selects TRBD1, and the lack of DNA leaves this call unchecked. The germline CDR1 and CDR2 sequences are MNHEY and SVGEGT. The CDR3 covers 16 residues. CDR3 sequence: CASSGLLGQPPETQYF.

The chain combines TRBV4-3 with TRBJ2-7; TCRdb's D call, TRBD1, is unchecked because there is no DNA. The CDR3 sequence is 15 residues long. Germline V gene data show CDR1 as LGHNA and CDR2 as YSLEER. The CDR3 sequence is CASSQERGQGYEQYF.

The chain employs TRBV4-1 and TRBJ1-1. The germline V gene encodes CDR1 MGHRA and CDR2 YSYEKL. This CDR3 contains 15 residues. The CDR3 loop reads CASSQAGGTNTEAFF.

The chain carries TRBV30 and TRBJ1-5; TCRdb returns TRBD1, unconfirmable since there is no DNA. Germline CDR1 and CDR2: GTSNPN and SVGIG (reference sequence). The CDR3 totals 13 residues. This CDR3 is CAWSVGGDQPQHF. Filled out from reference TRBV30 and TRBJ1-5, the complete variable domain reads SQTIHQWPATLVQPVGSPLSLECTVEGTSNPNLYWYRQAAGRGLQLLFYSVGIGQISSEVPQNLSASRPQDRQFILSSKKLLLSDSGFYLCAWSVGGDQPQHFGDGTRLSIL.

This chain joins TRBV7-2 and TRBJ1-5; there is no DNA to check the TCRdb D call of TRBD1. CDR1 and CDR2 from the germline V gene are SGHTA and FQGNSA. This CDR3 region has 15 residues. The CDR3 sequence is CASSLDQGTARPQHF.

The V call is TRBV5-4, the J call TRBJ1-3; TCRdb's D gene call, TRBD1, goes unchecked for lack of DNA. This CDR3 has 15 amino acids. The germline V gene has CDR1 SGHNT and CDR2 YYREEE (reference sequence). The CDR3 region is CASSSQGTSGNTIYF.

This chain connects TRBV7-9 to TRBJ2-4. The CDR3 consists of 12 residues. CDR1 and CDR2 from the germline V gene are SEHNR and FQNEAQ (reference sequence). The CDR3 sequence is CASSRTENIQYF.

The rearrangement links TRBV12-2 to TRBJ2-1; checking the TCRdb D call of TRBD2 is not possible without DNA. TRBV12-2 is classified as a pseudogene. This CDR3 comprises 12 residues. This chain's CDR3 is CGPAWGYNEQFF.

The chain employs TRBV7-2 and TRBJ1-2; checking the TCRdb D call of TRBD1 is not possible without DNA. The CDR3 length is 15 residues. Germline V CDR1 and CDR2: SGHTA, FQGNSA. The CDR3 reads CASSLGAGAAYGYTF.

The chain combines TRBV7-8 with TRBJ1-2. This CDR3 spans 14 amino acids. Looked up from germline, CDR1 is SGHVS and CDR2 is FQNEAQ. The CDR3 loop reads CASSSRLREGGYTF.

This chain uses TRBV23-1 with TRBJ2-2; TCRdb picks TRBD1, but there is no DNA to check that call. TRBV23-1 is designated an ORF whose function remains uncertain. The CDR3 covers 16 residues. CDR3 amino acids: CASSHLGDHNTGELFF.

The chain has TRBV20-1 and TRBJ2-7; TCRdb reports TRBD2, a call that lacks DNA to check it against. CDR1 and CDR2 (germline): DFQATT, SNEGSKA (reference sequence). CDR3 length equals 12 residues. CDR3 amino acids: CSGFSGAYEQYF.

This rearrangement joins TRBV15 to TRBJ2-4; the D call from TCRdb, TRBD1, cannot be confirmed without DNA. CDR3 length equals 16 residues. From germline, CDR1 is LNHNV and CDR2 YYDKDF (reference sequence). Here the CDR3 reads CATSRDSRGQGDIQYF. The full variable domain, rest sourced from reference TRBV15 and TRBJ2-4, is DAMVIQNPRYQVTQFGKPVTLSCSQTLNHNVMYWYQQKSSQAPKLLFHYYDKDFNNEADTPDNFQSRRPNTSFCFLDIRSPGLGDTAMYLCATSRDSRGQGDIQYFGAGTRLSVL.

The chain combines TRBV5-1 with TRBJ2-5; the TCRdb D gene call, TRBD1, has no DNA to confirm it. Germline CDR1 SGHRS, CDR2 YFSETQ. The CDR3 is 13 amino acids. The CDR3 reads CASSWQGEETQYF.

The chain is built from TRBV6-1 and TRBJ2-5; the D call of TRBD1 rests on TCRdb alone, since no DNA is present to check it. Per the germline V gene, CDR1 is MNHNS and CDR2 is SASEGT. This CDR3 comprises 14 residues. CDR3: CASGGGTTQETQYF.

CDR3 sequence: CASSEVGTANLGGYTF. The chain links TRBV25-1 to TRBJ1-2; TCRdb's D call, TRBD1, is unchecked because there is no DNA. CDR1 and CDR2 (germline): MGHDK, SYGVNS. The CDR3 length is 16 residues.